Shown below are 20 T cell receptor beta chains from a single sample sequenced in a study of T cell responses to AZD1222 COVID-19 vaccine. Using immunoSEQ multiplex PCR, the repertoire was profiled, and TCRdb retains in-frame clones only, with some absent. The data show about 180,000 clones, 90% to 95% seen once. Here the sequenced sample was peripheral blood, taken 28 days after the second dose of the MenACWY control vaccine. The receptors come from an adult who received the MenACWY meningococcal vaccine as a control.

This chain links TRBV5-1 with TRBJ2-3; D is possibly TRBD2 (6 bases). Germline-derived CDR1 and CDR2 are SGHRS and YFSETQ. V lost 4 bases to trimming and J lost 4 bases, with 13 bases between them. The CDR3 extends over 14 amino acids. CDR3 residues: CASSLQSGADTQYF. The DNA for the CDR3 is TGCGCCAGCAGCCTGCAATCGGGGGCAGATACGCAGTATTTT.

This chain joins TRBV7-2 and TRBJ2-5; D ambiguous. V dropped 6 bases and J dropped 4 bases, with 6 bases sitting between them. Germline-derived CDR1 and CDR2 are SGHTA and FQGNSA. The CDR3 spans 11 residues. The chain's CDR3 is CASSTRETQYF. For the CDR3, the DNA is TGTGCCAGCAGTACAAGAGAGACCCAGTACTTC. Based on the CDR3 plus reference TRBV7-2 and TRBJ2-5, the full variable domain is GAGVSQSPSNKVTEKGKDVELRCDPISGHTALYWYRQSLGQGLEFLIYFQGNSAPDKSGLPSDRFSAERTGGSVSTLTIQRTQQEDSAVYLCASSTRETQYFGPGTRLLVL.

This clone was detected only once. The chain links TRBV18 to TRBJ1-1; no firm D call. The CDR3 length is 15 residues. With 0 bases removed from V and 3 bases from J, the gap between germline ends came to 11 bases. Per the germline V gene, CDR1 is KGHSH and CDR2 is LQKENI. The CDR3 is CASSPPSGRDTEAFF. The CDR3 DNA sequence: TGTGCCAGCTCACCACCGTCTGGGCGGGACACTGAAGCTTTCTTT.

V and J are TRBV3-1 (or the pseudogene TRBV3-2) and TRBJ1-2; D gene uncertain. The CDR3 runs to 13 residues. Trimming shortened V by 0 bases and J by 5 bases, and 7 bases separated the two germline ends. CDR1 is LGHDT, CDR2 YNNKEL, per germline (reference sequence). The chain's CDR3 is CASSQEAEYGYTF. DNA of the CDR3: TGTGCCAGCAGCCAAGAGGCGGAATATGGCTACACCTTC.

This clone showed up just once. The chain uses TRBV7-2 and TRBJ1-6; the D gene is possibly TRBD1 (5 bases). V was trimmed by 1 base and J by 5 bases, leaving 12 bases between them. Germline values: CDR1 SGHTA, CDR2 FQGNSA. The CDR3 has 16 amino acids. CDR3 in amino acids: CASSLGGTANNSPLHF. In nucleotides, the CDR3 is TGTGCCAGCAGCTTAGGGGGGACGGCGAATAATTCACCCCTCCACTTT.

The V gene is TRBV5-5, the J gene TRBJ1-3, with 8 bases aligning to TRBD1. The V gene end was trimmed by 4 bases and the J gene end by 0 bases; junction bases not matched to a gene: 6. The germline gives CDR1 SGHKS, CDR2 YYEKEE (reference sequence). This CDR3 region has 16 residues. CDR3 nucleotide sequence: TGTGCCAGCAGCCGGACAGGGCTCTACTCTGGAAACACCATATATTTT. Translation gives CASSRTGLYSGNTIYF.

The V call is TRBV3-1 (or the pseudogene TRBV3-2), the J call TRBJ1-2; D is unclear. V lost 3 bases and J 14 bases, leaving 16 bases between the germline ends. The V gene's germline CDR1 is LGHDT and CDR2 YNNKEL (reference sequence). This CDR3 spans 12 amino acids. The CDR3 sequence is CASSHEGSRQTF. The CDR3 region has the DNA TGTGCCAGCAGCCATGAGGGAAGCCGTCAGACCTTC.

This rearrangement joins TRBV19 to TRBJ1-1; the match to TRBD1 covers 8 bases. The V and J ends lost 6 bases and 6 bases, in that order; junction bases with no gene match: 6. The germline CDR1 and CDR2 sequences are LNHDA and SQIVND (reference sequence). This CDR3 has 13 amino acids. The CDR3 reads CASRETGGAEAFF. The CDR3 nucleotides read TGTGCCAGTAGGGAAACAGGGGGGGCTGAAGCTTTCTTT.

This chain joins TRBV5-6 and TRBJ2-2; TRBD1 or TRBD2 may be the D gene (6 bases each). Germline assignment: CDR1 SGHDT and CDR2 YYEEEE. This CDR3 comprises 15 residues. The germline V and J ends were trimmed by 6 bases and 3 bases, with 15 bases remaining between them. The CDR3 spells CASTRRGTHTGELFF. The CDR3 bases are TGTGCCAGCACCCGGAGGGGGACCCACACCGGGGAGCTGTTTTTT. The complete variable domain, with remaining parts taken from reference TRBV5-6 and TRBJ2-2, reads DAGVTQSPTHLIKTRGQQVTLRCSPKSGHDTVSWYQQALGQGPQFIFQYYEEEERQRGNFPDRFSGHQFPNYSSELNVNALLLGDSALYLCASTRRGTHTGELFFGEGSRLTVL.

CDR3 residues: CASTRDRTNYGYTF. DNA for the CDR3: TGTGCCAGTACCCGGGACAGGACTAACTATGGCTACACCTTC. V usage is TRBV19 and J usage is TRBJ1-2, with TRBD1 matching over 8 bases. Germline CDR1 and CDR2: LNHDA and SQIVND (reference sequence). This CDR3 is 14 amino acids long. Trimming took 7 bases from V and 0 from J; bases not matched to a gene: 4.

In its sample, this clone was seen a few times. The V and J genes are TRBV25-1 and TRBJ2-2; TRBD2 aligns across 8 bases. V dropped 8 bases and J dropped 3; count of bases not matched to a gene: 5. The germline CDR1 and CDR2 sequences are MGHDK and SYGVNS. This CDR3 has 14 residues. The CDR3 sequence: CASRGGRHTGELFF. The CDR3 region has the DNA TGTGCCAGCCGCGGGGGGCGGCACACCGGGGAGCTGTTTTTT.

The chain joins TRBV4-1 to TRBJ2-1; possibly TRBD2 for D (6 bases). The CDR3 runs to 15 residues. Germline CDR1 reads MGHRA; CDR2 reads YSYEKL. Between the trimmed V and J ends, which lost 0 bases and 3 bases, there was a span of 9 bases. The CDR3 coding sequence is TGCGCCAGCAGCCAAGATCGGAGGGGCTACAATGAGCAGTTCTTC. It codes for CASSQDRRGYNEQFF.

The chain links TRBV12-3 or TRBV12-4 to TRBJ1-5; 8 bases agree with TRBD1. The CDR3 is made up of 13 amino acids. Germline trimming cut 7 bases from V and 6 bases from J; bases unmatched to any gene: 5. The CDR3 spells CASTYRGGQPQHF. DNA of the CDR3: TGTGCCAGCACCTACAGGGGGGGTCAGCCCCAGCATTTT.

V is TRBV6-1 and J is TRBJ1-5; D is perhaps TRBD1 (6 bases). The CDR3 covers 13 residues. V lost 0 bases, J lost 11 bases, and 11 bases lay in between. CDR1 is MNHNS, CDR2 SASEGT, per germline. CDR3 residues: CASSEAFRGSQHF. CDR3 nucleotides: TGTGCCAGCAGTGAAGCTTTCAGGGGATCCCAGCATTTT.

The rearrangement uses TRBV19 and TRBJ1-2, with D unclear. This CDR3 is 13 amino acids long. Looked up from germline, CDR1 is LNHDA and CDR2 is SQIVND (reference sequence). Trimming removed 6 bases at V and 2 bases at J, with 10 bases between. The CDR3 coding sequence is TGTGCCAGTAGCGGCCAGATAAACTATGGCTACACCTTC. Encoded protein: CASSGQINYGYTF.

The gene calls are TRBV7-2 and TRBJ1-3; TRBD1 aligns across 7 bases. CDR1 and CDR2 from the germline V gene are SGHTA and FQGNSA. Trimming took 3 bases from V and 2 from J; bases not matched to a gene: 1. CDR3 length equals 14 residues. CDR3 bases: TGTGCCAGCAGCTTGACAGGGACTGGAAACACCATATATTTT. This gives the protein CASSLTGTGNTIYF.

The V call is TRBV9, the J call TRBJ2-2; the match to TRBD1 covers 10 bases. This CDR3 region has 18 residues. The V gene end was trimmed by 2 bases and the J gene end by 0 bases; junction bases not matched to a gene: 7. From germline, CDR1 is SGDLS and CDR2 YYNGEE. CDR3 loop: CASSVLTTGGANTGELFF. The CDR3, as DNA: TGTGCCAGCAGCGTGCTTACGACAGGGGGCGCGAACACCGGGGAGCTGTTTTTT. The variable domain in full, with the rest retrieved from reference TRBV9 and TRBJ2-2, is DSGVTQTPKHLITATGQRVTLRCSPRSGDLSVYWYQQSLDQGLQFLIQYYNGEERAKGNILERFSAQQFPDLHSELNLSSLELGDSALYFCASSVLTTGGANTGELFFGEGSRLTVL.

This clone showed up just once. The chain carries TRBV5-4 and TRBJ1-1; D not certain. This CDR3 comprises 14 residues. The germline CDR1 and CDR2 sequences are SGHNT and YYREEE (reference sequence). Trimming stripped 1 base from V and 0 bases from J, with 7 bases between. The CDR3 bases are TGTGCCAGCAGCTTGAAGGACCTGAACACTGAAGCTTTCTTT. Amino acids: CASSLKDLNTEAFF.

The rearrangement uses TRBV19 and TRBJ1-5; no definite D call. The CDR3 is 16 amino acids. Trimming left V 1 base short and J 1 base short, with 11 bases between. Germline V gene sequence: CDR1 LNHDA, CDR2 SQIVND (reference sequence). The CDR3 reads CASSIASDGSNQPQHF. CDR3 DNA sequence: TGTGCCAGTAGTATAGCAAGTGACGGGAGCAATCAGCCCCAGCATTTT.

The chain joins TRBV5-1 to TRBJ2-1; 10 nucleotides align to TRBD1. Per the germline V gene, CDR1 is SGHRS and CDR2 is YFSETQ. The CDR3 covers 15 residues. Trimming removed 1 base from V and 4 bases from J; junction bases left unmatched: 2. The CDR3 is CASSLTGQGYNEQFF. The CDR3 DNA sequence: TGCGCCAGCAGCTTGACGGGACAGGGGTACAATGAGCAGTTCTTC.